Sequencing of this T cell receptor (beta chain) was carried out in a study of T cell responses to AZD1222 COVID-19 vaccine. General study findings and limits: The study found Spike-specific TCR breadth and depth rose after two AZD1222 doses.

Libraries were prepared by immunoSEQ multiplex PCR; TCRdb keeps only in-frame clonotypes and omits some of them. Of about 77,000 clones in the sample, under 95% were seen once. For this clone: The antigen is unknown.

This CDR3 is built from 15 residues. Germline V CDR1 and CDR2: MGHRA, YSYEKL. With V trimmed by 4 bases and J by 5 bases, 6 bases remained unmatched. The sample in question was peripheral blood, obtained 28 days after the second AZD1222 dose. This clonotype originated in an adult who received the AZD1222 COVID-19 vaccine. This chain links TRBV4-1 with TRBJ2-1, with 9 bases fitting TRBD1. The CDR3 region has the DNA TGCGCCAGCAGCCCATGGACAGGGGTCAACAATGAGCAGTTCTTC. It is translated as CASSPWTGVNNEQFF.